One T cell receptor beta chain is described in this entry. Its antigen remains unidentified. This CDR3 comprises 15 residues. The V gene lost 3 bases and the J gene lost 2 bases, with 14 bases spanning the gap. The germline gives CDR1 LGHNA, CDR2 YSLEER. The entry originates in a study of T cell responses to AZD1222 COVID-19 vaccine. Overall study findings and caveats: Receipt of two AZD1222 doses was followed by a rise in Spike-specific TCR breadth and depth. Females made up more of the donors, who were largely white British, and clonal diversity may have come out too low.

Profiling relied on immunoSEQ multiplex PCR, and the TCRdb table lists in-frame clones only, not all of them. The repertoire consists of 130,000 to 150,000 clones, with 89% occurring once and the leading ten covering roughly 1.8%. The source was peripheral blood, collected 28 days after the second AZD1222 dose. The chain employs TRBV4-3 and TRBJ2-7; D may correspond to TRBD1 or TRBD2 (7 bases each). The TCR sequence derives from an adult who received the AZD1222 COVID-19 vaccine. The CDR3 bases are TGCGCCAGCAGCCAGGGACAGCGGGATACCTACGAGCAGTACTTC. Translation gives CASSQGQRDTYEQYF.